This T cell receptor (beta chain) originates from a study of OX40 agonist ivuxolimab in advanced cancers. Study context: Eligibility admitted prior anti-PD-1, anti-PD-L1 or anti-CTLA-4 therapy; 35% to 40% had some.

Sequenced by immunoSEQ multiplex PCR; TCRdb stores in-frame clones only, minus some. Seen here are approximately 79,000 clones, approximately 87% observed once, and the top ten hold around 0.56%. The CDR3 contains 16 residues. CDR1 is MNHEY and CDR2 is SMNVEV in the germline V gene (reference sequence). Trimming cost V 5 bases and J 0 bases; bases outside gene matches: 10. This specimen was CD4+ or CD8+ T cells sorted from blood, taken in a trial of the OX40 agonist ivuxolimab. V and J are TRBV27 and TRBJ2-7, with 7 bases fitting TRBD2. The receptor was derived from an adult with an advanced solid tumor such as melanoma, head and neck, liver or kidney cancer. CDR3 DNA: TGTGCCAGCAGTGAATCTAGCGGCCAGAGCTCCTACGAGCAGTACTTC. It translates to CASSESSGQSSYEQYF.